Described below is a single T cell receptor beta chain sequence and its context. Its antigen is unknown. Researchers took RNA transcripts and amplified the TCR beta CDR3 regions from them. HTBI primers were employed in a first-round RT-PCR of the TCR CDR3. TCRdb re-analysed the multiplex PCR reads in MiXCR, keeping a single row per CDR3 protein. Among some 510,000 distinct CDR3 sequences listed, around 20% were seen once. The ends lost 2 bases at V and 2 bases at J; junction bases unmatched: 6. The CDR3 covers 15 residues. In germline, CDR1 is SGHTA, CDR2 FQGNSA. The data are from a study of T cells in Graves' hyperthyroidism and ophthalmopathy. Points from the study as a whole: Most clonotypes that expanded in the thyroid above 0.001 also showed up in blood.

The sequence was obtained from a man younger than 35 with Graves' hyperthyroidism. The genes are TRBV7-2 and TRBJ2-7; TRBD1 agrees at 7 bases. Sequencing was carried out using blood. CDR3: CASSLTPTGTYEQYF. Written as DNA, the CDR3 is TGTGCCAGCAGCTTAACGCCGACAGGGACCTACGAGCAGTACTTC.